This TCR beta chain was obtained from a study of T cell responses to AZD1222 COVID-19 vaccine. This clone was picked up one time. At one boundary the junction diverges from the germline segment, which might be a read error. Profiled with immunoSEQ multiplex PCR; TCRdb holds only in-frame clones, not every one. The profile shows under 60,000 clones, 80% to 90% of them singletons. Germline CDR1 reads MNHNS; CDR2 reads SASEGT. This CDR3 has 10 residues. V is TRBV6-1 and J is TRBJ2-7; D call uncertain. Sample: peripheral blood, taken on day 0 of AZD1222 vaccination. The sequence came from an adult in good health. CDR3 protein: CASGEYEQYF. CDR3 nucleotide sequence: TGTGCCAGCGGTGAATACGAGCAGTACTTC.